A selection of T cell receptor beta chains follows, all from one sample in a study of T cell changes during pregnancy in multiple sclerosis. Some clones are missing from TCRdb's copy, which holds only in-frame ones; the method was immunoSEQ multiplex PCR. This sample yields tens of thousands of clones, of which 70% to 90% are seen a single time; under 0.7% belongs to the top ten. Sequences were derived from CD4+ T cells from peripheral blood mononuclear cells, sampled in the first trimester of pregnancy. These receptors all stem from a female donor with multiple sclerosis, enrolled in a pregnancy study. The CDR3 runs from the conserved cysteine through the conserved F or W. Clone size is stated in some rows and not others, as once, few, many or a class when expanded.

size: NA
V: TRBV7-2
J: TRBJ2-1
CDR3: CASSNIPSGYNEQFF

size: NA
V: TRBV16
J: TRBJ2-1
CDR3: CASSQLRTSGAYNEQFF

size: NA
V: TRBV7-2
J: TRBJ2-7
CDR3: CASSLDRTSGRTYEQYF

size: NA
V: TRBV27
J: TRBJ2-7
CDR3: CASSPMGAGTSGYEQYF

size: NA
V: TRBV18
J: TRBJ1-1
CDR3: CASSPPGGTEAFF

size: NA
V: TRBV18
J: TRBJ2-7
CDR3: CASSPGTSGSYEQYF

size: NA
V: TRBV10-3
J: TRBJ2-7
CDR3: CAISIQGLGSYEQYF

size: NA
V: TRBV15
J: TRBJ2-5
CDR3: CATSSGSIGSLETQYF

size: NA
V: TRBV6-4
J: TRBJ2-3
CDR3: CASSTSGSTDTQYF

size: NA
V: TRBV7-6
J: TRBJ2-5
CDR3: CASSLPLAGDRETQYF

size: NA
V: TRBV4-2
J: TRBJ2-2
CDR3: CASSQGLGQGTGELFF

size: NA
V: TRBV5-5
J: TRBJ2-2
CDR3: CASSLTSVGTGELFF

size: NA
V: TRBV19
J: TRBJ1-3
CDR3: CASSMQGGPTSGNTIYF

size: once
V: TRBV7-2
J: TRBJ2-3
CDR3: CASSWTSETQYF

size: few
V: TRBV5-4
J: TRBJ2-1
CDR3: CASSLEPSSYNEQFF

size: NA
V: TRBV7-2
J: TRBJ1-1
CDR3: CASSFQGNTEAFF

size: NA
V: TRBV19
J: TRBJ2-3
CDR3: CASSMGLAGVGSTDTQYF

size: NA
V: TRBV19
J: TRBJ2-2
CDR3: CASALLAGNTGELFF

size: NA
V: TRBV11-2
J: TRBJ1-2
CDR3: CASSYRTASYTF

size: NA
V: TRBV19
J: TRBJ2-1
CDR3: CASSHQVGYNEQFF

size: NA
V: TRBV19
J: TRBJ1-2
CDR3: CASSIVQGTYGYTF

size: NA
V: TRBV5-1
J: TRBJ2-3
CDR3: CASSDRDRGLNTQYF

size: NA
V: TRBV19
J: TRBJ1-2
CDR3: CASTPGQGSPYGYTF

size: NA
V: TRBV28
J: TRBJ2-7
CDR3: CASVYSGGSYEQYF

size: NA
V: TRBV30
J: TRBJ2-5
CDR3: CAWGPGFQETQYF